This T cell receptor (beta chain) came from a study of long-term antiretroviral therapy in people with HIV. As for this clone: What it binds is unknown.

Without exception, participants with HIV were treated in the United States. A v3.0 immunoSEQ assay was performed at survey level. Measured with immunoSEQ multiplex PCR; TCRdb has only the in-frame clones, and not every one. This table holds about 27,000 clones, 80% to 85% found once. The CDR3 runs to 13 residues. The germline V and J ends were trimmed by 5 bases and 4 bases, with 6 bases remaining between them. CDR1 is LNHDA, CDR2 SQIVND, per germline (reference sequence). Study-wide points: Therapy changes, viral resistance and ART adherence were not documented in the available data. Clones expanded before ART dominated the repertoire at all time points.

The material sequenced was unsorted PBMCs, taken 0.8 years before starting antiretroviral therapy. This sequence was found in a young man with HIV. The V and J genes are TRBV19 and TRBJ2-6; D is undetermined. CDR3 amino acids: CASSESGANVLTF. The CDR3 nucleotides read TGTGCCAGTAGTGAGTCAGGGGCCAACGTCCTGACTTTC.